The T cell receptor (beta chain) described here comes from a study of cytomegalovirus exposure and HLA in healthy donors (dated by TCRdb to the late 2010s). Broadly, across the study: According to an earlier analysis of around 600 of the donors, about 190 million T cells yielded 90 million to 130 million unique TCR beta sequences and more than 250 Gb of sequence data. All discovery cohort repertoires had been generated on a single sequencing platform. Among the roughly 390 genotyped donors, around 81% belonged to the genetic ancestry cluster associated with self-reported Caucasian donors. In an earlier analysis of 587 of the donors, high-throughput TCR beta sequencing was used to judge whether each TCR beta V gene segment behaved as functional or pseudogenic. Using immunosequencing, the study profiled T cell repertoires from some 670 subjects and related those repertoires to cytomegalovirus serostatus. A few DR-DQ haplotypes were treated as single units for association and clustering because of strong linkage in the cohort. The study aimed to test whether cataloging public T cell receptors could reveal signatures of past pathogen exposure. To predict cytomegalovirus infection status, the study combined high-throughput TCR immunosequencing, statistical association of individual TCRs with disease status, and machine learning. An early release that covered roughly 600 HLA-typed donors contained around 300 gigabases of sequencing data and about 84 million unique TCR sequences. Class I and class II HLA loci were covered by the typing at four-digit resolution. The number of donors typed differed by locus, with roughly 620-630 for A, B, C, DRB1 and DQB1, more than 500 for DQA1, 600 to 610 for DPA1, and approximately 470 for DPB1. Donor age, sex, ethnicity and CMV serostatus were compiled alongside the repertoire data. In addition to the first cohort of about 650 subjects, a separate validation cohort of 120 different subjects was used. Genome-wide SNP genotypes for about 65% of the 666 donors were used in a later genetic analysis, which treated that subset as a discovery cohort. Rather than drawing on any new phenotypic data, the later analysis identified candidate immune exposures from TCR beta sequences and the way those sequences occurred across donors. Across 398 genotyped donors of the cohort, an average of roughly 230,000 unique TCR beta nucleotide sequences per donor were sequenced, and 15% to 20% of those sequences were non-productive. In a later analysis, previously published TCR beta repertoires from 666 donors were re-analyzed and high-resolution HLA genotyping was added so that TCR occurrence patterns could be studied.

With regard to this clone: Its specific antigen is unknown. A junction end diverges from the germline sequence, so it may reflect a read error. Other DNA sequences of this sample code for an identical CDR3.

The cohort was made up of several hundred healthy bone marrow donors. At the time of sampling, every cohort member was nominally healthy, though immune exposures that went unrecorded were likely present. The donor was CMV seropositive and was included in the group of about 290 seropositive cohort members. Every donor gave a peripheral blood sample, and the peripheral blood mononuclear cells from that sample were used for TCR beta sequencing. The Qiagen DNeasy Blood Extraction Kit was used to extract genomic DNA from the blood cell samples. The germline V gene encodes CDR1 LGHNA and CDR2 YSLEER. Inclusive of the bounding cysteine and phenylalanine, the CDR3 is 17 residues long. Solely the CDR3 DNA is kept, with 51 bases framed from the first base. What the work shows at the level of the full study, not this receptor alone: In this cohort, only TCR beta chains were sequenced, and detectable features were limited by the absence of alpha or paired-chain data. Across donors, most TCR sequences were observed very rarely, whereas some public TCRs were present in many individuals. Several of the top co-occurrence clusters appeared to be linked to parvovirus B19, influenza, CMV and Epstein-Barr virus, according to a later analysis. The study listed 164 TCR beta chains as associated with cytomegalovirus. Most CMV-associated TCR beta chains appeared to be HLA-restricted in a later analysis, and the HLA associations seemed to be driven largely by CMV exposure. Because counts were too low, roughly 16 rarely observed V segments, including chromosome 9 orphons, were left out of the earlier analysis of about 500 of the donors. When HLA alleles, especially DR and DQ, strongly co-occurred, attributing TCR associations to individual alleles was difficult. Compared with the 666-donor mean, donors in an Asian-associated ancestry cluster had fewer N-insertions in productive TCRs, according to a later genetic analysis. For the cohort, immune exposure information was limited to CMV serostatus. A further reported finding was that TCR beta sequences accurately predicted the HLA-A and HLA-B alleles for most subjects in the first cohort. Cytomegalovirus status was reported to be diagnosed by the classifier with high specificity and sensitivity in both the original and validation cohorts. At a false discovery rate of 0.05, a later analysis linked about 16,000 TCR beta sequences to specific HLA alleles. In a later analysis, TCR association rates were found to vary across HLA loci, with the most associated TCRs seen for DRB1 alleles and the fewest for HLA-C alleles. In an earlier analysis of several hundred of the donors, most TCR beta V segments were observed in productive rearrangements about 87% or about 30% of the time, broadly matching IMGT annotations. A later genetic analysis associated a missense DCLRE1C variant with V-gene and J-gene trimming of TCR beta chains, and an independent cohort replicated the association. In vitro tests confirmed that a few of the cytomegalovirus-associated TCR beta chains recognize cytomegalovirus antigens. Because HLA typing was unavailable for some donors at each locus, only the typed subset was used in association tests. Correlated functional status among segregating V segments might reflect linkage disequilibrium, but an unknown experimental factor could not be ruled out. Compared with equally common non-associated chains, HLA-associated TCR beta chains in a later analysis were more clonally expanded and had lower generation probabilities. It was suggested by the authors that the approach could potentially be generalized to other disease states and immunological phenotypes. Some IMGT-functional V segments, including TRBV6-2 and TRBV6-3, could not be told apart with the 87-base-pair reads, so those segments were excluded. Sequencing depth was assumed to be roughly uniform across donors in the presence/absence analyses, though that assumption may not hold. The sequencing pipeline was judged likely to have produced a cluster of highly shared sequence variants as a technical artifact.

Library preparation employed the immunoSEQ multiplex PCR assay. A mixture of 60 forward primers for TCR Vbeta segments and 13 reverse primers for TCR Jbeta segments was used in the multiplex PCR. A multiplex PCR assay on genomic DNA amplified the CDR3 region of rearranged TCR beta genes. On the Illumina HiSeq System, the amplified TCR beta libraries were sequenced as 87-base-pair reads. As for the original processing: In a later analysis, 70 million to 95 million unique TCR beta chains were counted across the roughly 670 repertoires, and approximately 11 million of these chains were shared by at least two donors. A nearest-neighbor algorithm error-corrected the raw reads and collapsed the reads into unique sequences, merging closely related sequences to remove PCR and sequencing errors. Alignment of CDR3 sequences to IMGT reference sequences was used to assign V, D and J gene segments. Each retained sequence needed at least a six-nucleotide match to both a V gene segment and a J gene segment. Rearrangements were called productive when the CDR3 lacked stop codons and stayed in frame with V and J; all others were non-productive. Following IMGT convention, CDR3 was defined as the stretch from the second conserved V-encoded cysteine up to the conserved J-encoded phenylalanine. Sequences without an unambiguous match to a single V gene segment were excluded from the earlier analysis of several hundred of the donors. An earlier analysis of 500 to 700 of the donors classified V segments as functional when productive rearrangements were above 56.7% and as segregating when the standard deviation between donors was above 5%. A statistical classification framework was developed to diagnose cytomegalovirus status using the catalog of TCR beta chain sequences. In a later analysis, TCR nucleotide sequences were compared against IMGT/GENE-DB human TR gene sequences so that V and J genes could be assigned. The TCRdist pipeline was used in a later analysis to assign CDR3 sequences and most-parsimonious VDJ recombination scenarios. A later analysis defined each TCR beta chain by its CDR3 amino acid sequence plus V-gene family, and excluded reads lacking a unique V-gene family. In a later analysis, 450 to 600 highly shared, low-generation-probability nucleotide sequences were removed to address suspected cross-contamination and a sequencing artifact. In a later analysis, a clonal expansion index was calculated for each public chain from normalized within-repertoire ranks of inferred template counts. Generation probabilities in a later analysis came from a VDJ recombination model fitted to out-of-frame rearrangements, and those results were checked against IGoR. In a later analysis, hypergeometric tests were used to score TCR-TCR, TCR-HLA and TCR-CMV co-occurrence, with a repertoire-size bias correction applied to TCR pairs. A later analysis estimated false discovery rates by permuting HLA or CMV assignments 20 times. In a later analysis, co-occurring TCRs were grouped with DBSCAN, and TCRdist sequence similarity was added when clustering was performed within HLA-allele-positive subsets. Repertoires with fewer than 30,000 or more than 120,000 public chains were left out of co-occurrence clustering, as were about five repertoires with anomalous nucleotide sharing. TCRdb retrieved this table from immuneACCESS and kept in-frame rearrangements only. Not all clones are present; in checked studies, unresolved V genes account for under half, and no reason is known for the remainder. V, J and clone size were drawn from that table, and D and trimming were deduced from the DNA. The table for this sample records roughly 30,000 clones. Jointly, the top ten make up 3% to 4% of the sample.

Sequencing was performed on PBMCs. The source is a woman aged 40 to 50 in good health and CMV-seropositive. The rearranged chain carries TRBV4-3 and TRBJ2-1; the best D guess is TRBD1, with 5 bases matching. DNA sequence: TGCGCCAGCAGCCAAGTTAGGGGCGTACTCTCCGACAATGAGCAGTTCTTC. Translated, this gives CASSQVRGVLSDNEQFF.